This T cell receptor beta chain comes out of a study of post-analysis software for immune sequencing data (dated by TCRdb to the mid-2010s). With respect to the entire study: Relapsing-remitting, secondary progressive and progressive-relapsing multiple sclerosis were recorded as disease courses, and subtype annotation was lacking for some patients. A subset of samples was prepared in parallel using single-end sample barcoding, then pooled and co-amplified after Illumina adapter ligation. The patient repertoires were set against 10 to 11 previously published healthy control repertoires from donors whose ages ranged from about 6 to 25 years. The paper's findings and limits, for the study overall: Direct clustering with F measure showed strong co-clustering of samples prepared in the same batch, prompting a batch-effect correction. The control group was slightly older than the multiple sclerosis patient group. Patients showed significantly higher frequencies than controls for several TRBV segments, among them TRBV5-6, TRBV5-1 and TRBV20-1. Significantly lower normalized Chao1 diversity was found in multiple sclerosis patients than in controls, suggesting substantial peripheral T-cell clonal expansion.

Receptors were amplified or captured by PCR. Sequencer: Illumina HiSeq 2500. To reduce PCR and sequencing biases, unique molecular identifiers were built into the TCR beta cDNA libraries. Roughly 500,000 cDNA molecules were obtained for every 1 to 10 million input T cells, so each molecule roughly corresponded to one T cell. Patient libraries were prepared and sequenced with the same protocol used for the earlier healthy control dataset. Within a given batch, samples were prepared together, multiplexed and sequenced on the same HiSeq lane. In the source study's methods: MIGEC was used to process the raw barcoded reads, and molecular identifier groups with only a single read were discarded before consensus assembly and CDR3 extraction. VDJtools was used for post-analysis of the clonotype tables, and diversity was normalized by down-sampling every dataset to the size of the smallest sample. In repertoire overlap clustering, CDR3 amino acid sequences, but not nucleotide sequences, were matched to correct batch-related cross-sample contamination. TCRdb reran the public reads through fastp at Q25 and MiXCR, keeping productive beta chains. Each CDR3 protein appears once, grouped with its most common genes and DNA. TCRdb, not the authors, supplied the V and J calls. The sample table records hundreds of thousands of distinct CDR3 sequences; 53% of these occur just once. Of the sample, roughly 4.4% is held by the ten largest clones.

V is shortened by 3 bases, J by 8 bases, and the region joining them spans 7 bases. CDR1 and CDR2, looked up from the germline V gene, are SQVTM and ANQGSEA. From the cysteine up to the phenylalanine, the CDR3 has a length of 10 residues. Only the CDR3 DNA is retained, 30 bases long and in frame from the first base. Worth noting for this clonotype: No cognate antigen has been identified for it. The input lacks base qualities; no much larger clone sits a single base away.

To demonstrate the VDJtools post-analysis software, the study profiled TCR beta repertoires from the peripheral blood of about 13 young patients with multiple sclerosis. The multiple sclerosis patients were children and adolescents between roughly 6 and 15 years of age. The sample was blood. The sequence is built from TRBV29-1 and TRBJ1-2, with no D gene named confidently. The receptor was isolated from a girl aged 10-17 years with multiple sclerosis. The CDR3 corresponds to CSVDQPGYTF. The nucleotide sequence reads as follows: TGCAGCGTTGATCAGCCCGGCTACACCTTC. The full variable domain, with segments outside the CDR3 supplied by the reference TRBV29-1 and TRBJ1-2 proteins, appears as SAVISQKPSRDICQRGTSLTIQCQVDSQVTMMFWYRQQPGQSLTLIATANQGSEATYESGFVIDKFPISRPNLTFSTLTVSNMSPEDSSIYLCSVDQPGYTFGSGTRLTVV.